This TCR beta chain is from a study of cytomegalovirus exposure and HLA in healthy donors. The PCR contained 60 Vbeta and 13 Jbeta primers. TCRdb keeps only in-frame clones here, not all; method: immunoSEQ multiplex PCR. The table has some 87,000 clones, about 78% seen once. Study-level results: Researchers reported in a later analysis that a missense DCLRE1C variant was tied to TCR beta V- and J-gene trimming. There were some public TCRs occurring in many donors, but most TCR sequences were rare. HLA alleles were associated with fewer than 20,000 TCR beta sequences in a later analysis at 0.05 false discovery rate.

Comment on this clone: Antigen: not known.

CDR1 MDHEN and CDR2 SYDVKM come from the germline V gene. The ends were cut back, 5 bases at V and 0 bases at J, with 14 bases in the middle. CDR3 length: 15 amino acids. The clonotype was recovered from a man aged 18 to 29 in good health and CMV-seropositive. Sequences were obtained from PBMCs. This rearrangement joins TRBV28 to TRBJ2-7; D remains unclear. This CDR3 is CASSPPSVFSYEQYF. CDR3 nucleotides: TGTGCCAGCAGTCCACCCTCAGTGTTCTCCTACGAGCAGTACTTC.